Presented here are 27 T cell receptor beta chains from one specimen sequenced in a study of blood T cell repertoires in COVID-19. TCRdb's copy holds only in-frame clones and misses some; the assay was immunoSEQ multiplex PCR. The table includes under 35,000 clones, approximately 91% detected once. Sequenced input: peripheral blood. These receptors originate from a human donor with active COVID-19. The donor label of this sample is uncertain.

This clone appeared a single time. This chain uses TRBV16 with TRBJ1-1; possibly TRBD1 for D (6 bases). Trimming removed 0 bases at V and 8 bases at J, with 10 bases between. CDR3 length: 13 residues. From germline, CDR1 is KGHSY and CDR2 FQNENV. CDR3 sequence reads: CASSQSLQGEAFF. The CDR3 DNA sequence: TGTGCCAGCAGCCAATCTCTTCAGGGGGAAGCTTTCTTT. Drawing the rest from reference TRBV16 and TRBJ1-1, the complete variable domain is GEEVAQTPKHLVRGEGQKAKLYCAPIKGHSYVFWYQQVLKNEFKFLISFQNENVFDETGMPKERFSAKCLPNSPCSLEIQATKLEDSAVYFCASSQSLQGEAFFGQGTRLTVV.

This clone was counted only a few times. V usage is TRBV18 and J usage is TRBJ1-2, with D perhaps TRBD1 (5 bases). Looked up from germline, CDR1 is KGHSH and CDR2 is LQKENI. The V gene lost 5 bases and the J gene lost 1 base, with 11 bases spanning the gap. The CDR3 contains 14 residues. CDR3 in amino acids: CASSSSQGNYGYTF. Written as DNA, the CDR3 is TGTGCCAGCTCATCCTCGCAGGGTAACTATGGCTACACCTTC.

This chain connects TRBV4-3 to TRBJ1-6; D is unresolved. Trimming removed 0 bases from V and 7 bases from J, with 13 bases in between. CDR1 LGHNA and CDR2 YSLEER come from the germline V gene. This CDR3 region has 16 residues. CDR3 in amino acids: CASSQDDRRRNSPLHF. The CDR3 DNA sequence: TGCGCCAGCAGCCAAGATGATCGGAGGAGGAATTCACCCCTCCACTTT.

The chain joins TRBV7-3 to TRBJ1-1; TRBD1 might be the D (5 bases). The germline gives CDR1 SGHTA, CDR2 FQGTGA. V was shortened by 2 bases and J by 4 bases, with 11 bases between the two germline ends. The CDR3 is 14 amino acids. CDR3 coding DNA: TGTGCCAGCAGCTTACAGGGTCCCGCCACTGAAGCTTTCTTT. This sequence encodes CASSLQGPATEAFF.

The chain recombines TRBV5-1 with TRBJ2-3; 9 bases agree with TRBD2. Germline loops: CDR1 SGHRS, CDR2 YFSETQ. The ends lost 0 bases at V and 3 bases at J; junction bases unmatched: 5. CDR3 length: 16 residues. CDR3 DNA sequence: TGCGCCAGCAGCTTGGGTGCGGGGGGGCGAACAGATACGCAGTATTTT. This encodes CASSLGAGGRTDTQYF. The variable domain in full, completed from reference TRBV5-1 and TRBJ2-3, reads KAGVTQTPRYLIKTRGQQVTLSCSPISGHRSVSWYQQTPGQGLQFLFEYFSETQRNKGNFPGRFSGRQFSNSRSEMNVSTLELGDSALYLCASSLGAGGRTDTQYFGPGTRLTVL.

This chain connects TRBV9 to TRBJ1-1; D may be TRBD1 (5 bases). V was shortened by 1 base and J by 4 bases, with 11 bases between the two germline ends. The CDR3 spans 14 residues. The germline V gene has CDR1 SGDLS and CDR2 YYNGEE. CDR3 DNA: TGTGCCAGCAGCGTAAATGTGGGGGGCACTGAAGCTTTCTTT. As protein: CASSVNVGGTEAFF.

The chain uses TRBV5-1 and TRBJ2-5; TRBD1 matches at 7 bases. CDR1 SGHRS and CDR2 YFSETQ come from the germline V gene. The CDR3 runs to 15 residues. The V gene end was trimmed by 3 bases and the J gene end by 2 bases; junction bases not matched to a gene: 7. The CDR3 sequence is CASSSVTGKQETQYF. The CDR3 DNA sequence: TGCGCCAGCAGCTCAGTGACAGGGAAACAAGAGACCCAGTACTTC.

The chain has TRBV11-3 and TRBJ2-1, with TRBD2 identical over 8 bases. The CDR3 is 14 residues long. Losses at the gene ends were 5 bases for V and 8 bases for J; bases not matched to a gene: 8. From germline, CDR1 is SGHNT and CDR2 YENEEA. The CDR3 here is CASSTTGGGHEQFF. The DNA for the CDR3 is TGTGCCAGCAGCACGACCGGCGGGGGGCATGAGCAGTTCTTC.

The J gene is TRBJ1-1, the V gene TRBV5-1, with D hard to call. The length of the CDR3 is 15 residues. CDR1 is SGHRS, CDR2 YFSETQ, per germline. Trimming pared 0 bases from V and 1 base from J, leaving 10 bases between. CDR3 sequence: CASSLDVPGNTEAFF. DNA of the CDR3: TGCGCCAGCAGCTTGGACGTCCCAGGGAACACTGAAGCTTTCTTT. Combining the CDR3 with reference TRBV5-1 and TRBJ1-1 gives the whole variable domain KAGVTQTPRYLIKTRGQQVTLSCSPISGHRSVSWYQQTPGQGLQFLFEYFSETQRNKGNFPGRFSGRQFSNSRSEMNVSTLELGDSALYLCASSLDVPGNTEAFFGQGTRLTVV.

There are a few counts of this clone. The gene calls are TRBV20-1 and TRBJ2-4; TRBD1 might be the D (5 bases). The V end lost 3 bases, the J end lost 15 bases, and 18 bases lay between the germline ends. The germline CDR1 and CDR2 sequences are DFQATT and SNEGSKA (reference sequence). The CDR3 runs 12 residues. The CDR3 loop is CSASRQTATPYF. The DNA of the CDR3 is TGCAGTGCTAGTCGCCAGACAGCCACCCCGTACTTC.

Only one count was recorded for this clone. The chain employs TRBV13 and TRBJ2-3, with 10 bases lining up with TRBD1. The CDR3 is 16 residues long. V shed 5 bases, J shed 3 bases, and the junction held 8 bases outside the gene matches. Germline values: CDR1 PRHDT, CDR2 FYEKMQ (reference sequence). Here the CDR3 DNA reads TGTGCCAGCAGCCAAGGGACAGGGGTAGTAACAGATACGCAGTATTTT. Translation gives CASSQGTGVVTDTQYF.

The chain uses TRBV9 and TRBJ2-5, with TRBD2 identical over 11 bases. Germline-derived CDR1 and CDR2 are SGDLS and YYNGEE. The CDR3 is 15 residues long. J gave up 5 bases and V 0 bases, and 3 bases lay outside the gene matches. The DNA of the CDR3 is TGTGCCAGCAGCGTAGTAGCGGGGGGGCCGGAGACCCAGTACTTC. It is translated as CASSVVAGGPETQYF.

The chain combines TRBV27 with TRBJ1-1; unclear D gene. Between the trimmed V and J ends, which lost 2 bases and 5 bases, there was a span of 12 bases. Germline V gene sequence: CDR1 MNHEY, CDR2 SMNVEV (reference sequence). This CDR3 region has 14 residues. CDR3 residues: CASSLIGVRTEAFF. The CDR3 DNA sequence: TGTGCCAGCAGTTTAATCGGGGTTCGGACTGAAGCTTTCTTT.

The rearrangement uses TRBV6-4 and TRBJ2-2, with 7 bases matching TRBD2. The CDR3 runs to 16 residues. The ends lost 4 bases at V and 4 bases at J; junction bases unmatched: 9. CDR1 is MRHNA, CDR2 SNTAGT, per germline. Here the CDR3 DNA reads TGTGCCAGCAGTGTCCTAGCGGCGGGAAGCACCGGGGAGCTGTTTTTT. The encoded protein is CASSVLAAGSTGELFF.

The chain carries TRBV6-6 and TRBJ1-5; a weak D match, TRBD1 (5 bases). Germline V gene lookup returns CDR1 MNHNY and CDR2 SVGAGI (reference sequence). The ends were cut back, 2 bases at V and 6 bases at J, with 17 bases in the middle. The CDR3 totals 16 residues. Here the CDR3 DNA reads TGTGCCAGCAGTTACAGGATAACGACAGATCTTCAGCCCCAGCATTTT. Its translation is CASSYRITTDLQPQHF.

In its sample, this clone was seen once. The chain has TRBV4-2 and TRBJ2-3, with 7 bases matching TRBD1. V trimming: 2 bases; J trimming: 6 bases; junction bases outside the gene matches: 8. This CDR3 has 15 residues. From germline, CDR1 is LGHNA and CDR2 YNFKEQ. CDR3 protein: CASSQNRQGADTQYF. CDR3 nucleotides: TGTGCCAGCAGCCAAAACCGACAGGGCGCCGATACGCAGTATTTT.

The rearrangement joins TRBV25-1 to TRBJ1-4; TRBD1 matches 7 bases. V lost 5 bases to trimming and J lost 3 bases; unmatched junction nucleotides: 3. The CDR3 covers 14 residues. Germline CDR1 MGHDK, CDR2 SYGVNS. The CDR3 loop reads CASSKGQSNEKLFF. The CDR3 DNA is TGTGCCAGCAGTAAGGGACAGTCTAATGAAAAACTGTTTTTT.

In its sample, this clone was seen once. This CDR3 is CASSLMTGSDEQFF. The CDR3 DNA reads as TGTGCCAGCAGCTTAATGACAGGGTCGGATGAGCAGTTCTTC. The rearrangement links TRBV11-1 to TRBJ2-1, with 7 bases that match TRBD1. CDR3 length equals 14 residues. Germline lookup yields CDR1 SGHAT and CDR2 FQDESV (reference sequence). Unmatched junction bases numbered 6, after V lost 2 bases and J lost 8 bases. The whole variable domain, filled in from reference TRBV11-1 and TRBJ2-1, reads EAEVAQSPRYKITEKSQAVAFWCDPISGHATLYWYRQILGQGPELLVQFQDESVVDDSQLPKDRFSAERLKGVDSTLKIQPAELGDSAMYLCASSLMTGSDEQFFGPGTRLTVL.

The V and J genes are TRBV6-6 and TRBJ2-1, with 9 bases identical to TRBD2. CDR1 and CDR2 from the germline V gene are MNHNY and SVGAGI (reference sequence). J lost 5 bases, V lost 8 bases, and 10 bases had no gene match. The CDR3 covers 15 residues. The CDR3 is CASLWGGTSNNEQFF. The DNA of the CDR3 is TGTGCCAGCCTTTGGGGAGGGACTAGCAACAATGAGCAGTTCTTC.

The V and J genes are TRBV11-3 and TRBJ2-7; TRBD1 aligns across 8 bases. Germline CDR1 reads SGHNT; CDR2 reads YENEEA. With V trimmed by 5 bases and J by 6 bases, 6 bases remained unmatched. CDR3 length equals 13 residues. The CDR3: CASSLDRDREQYF. The DNA of the CDR3 is TGTGCCAGCAGCCTGGACAGGGACCGCGAGCAGTACTTC.

The chain carries TRBV10-3 and TRBJ2-3; 15 nucleotides agree with TRBD2. V shed 3 bases and J 5 bases; nucleotides not matched to a gene: 6. Germline loops: CDR1 ENHRY, CDR2 SYGVKD. The CDR3 sequence is 17 residues long. The CDR3 loop reads CAISDPRTSGGEDTQYF. As DNA, the CDR3 is TGTGCCATCAGTGACCCCCGGACTAGCGGGGGGGAAGATACGCAGTATTTT.

The gene calls are TRBV7-3 and TRBJ2-1; maybe TRBD2 (5 bases). V shed 5 bases and J shed 9 bases, with 11 bases lying between them. The CDR3 loop spans 12 amino acids. Germline values: CDR1 SGHTA, CDR2 FQGTGA. Here the CDR3 reads CASSVSSGEQFF. For the CDR3, the DNA is TGTGCCAGCAGCGTATCCAGCGGTGAGCAGTTCTTC.

The CDR3 region has the DNA TGTGCCAGCAGCTTAGTTCGAGCGGGGGAGTCCTACGAGCAGTACTTC. Translation gives CASSLVRAGESYEQYF. J is TRBJ2-7 and V is TRBV7-9; 8 nucleotides align to TRBD2. This CDR3 has 16 residues. Looked up from germline, CDR1 is SEHNR and CDR2 is FQNEAQ (reference sequence). With V trimmed by 1 base and J by 1 base, 6 bases remained unmatched.

This chain uses TRBV7-2 with TRBJ1-4; D is ambiguous. Germline assignment: CDR1 SGHTA and CDR2 FQGNSA. V was cut by 2 bases and J by 4 bases, with 11 bases left in between. The CDR3 is 15 amino acids. The CDR3 DNA is TGTGCCAGCAGCTTACAGGCGGGAGTTAATGAAAAACTGTTTTTT. This encodes CASSLQAGVNEKLFF.

The chain couples TRBV4-3 to TRBJ1-1, with D uncertain. There are 14 residues in the CDR3. V shed 0 bases and J shed 0 bases, with 5 bases lying between them. Germline CDR1 is LGHNA and CDR2 is YSLEER. CDR3 coding DNA: TGCGCCAGCAGCCAAGATCCAGTGAACACTGAAGCTTTCTTT. This gives the protein CASSQDPVNTEAFF.

V gene TRBV18 combines with J gene TRBJ2-7; tentatively, D is TRBD2 (6 bases). Trimming took off 3 bases at V and 2 bases at J, with 8 bases between the two ends. The CDR3 spans 13 residues. Germline-derived CDR1 and CDR2 are KGHSH and LQKENI. The CDR3 loop reads CASSPAGPYEQYF. CDR3 in DNA: TGTGCCAGCTCACCGGCGGGACCCTACGAGCAGTACTTC. Full variable domain (remainder filled in from reference TRBV18 and TRBJ2-7): NAGVMQNPRHLVRRRGQEARLRCSPMKGHSHVYWYRQLPEEGLKFMVYLQKENIIDESGMPKERFSAEFPKEGPSILRIQQVVRGDSAAYFCASSPAGPYEQYFGPGTRLTVT.

The gene calls are TRBV6-2 or TRBV6-3 and TRBJ2-7, with D hard to call. In germline, CDR1 is MNHEY, CDR2 SVGEGT. The CDR3 is made up of 11 amino acids. V gave up 6 bases and J gave up 6 bases, with 9 bases separating them. The chain's CDR3 is CASSAWAEQYF. The CDR3 DNA follows: TGTGCCAGCAGCGCTTGGGCCGAGCAGTACTTC.